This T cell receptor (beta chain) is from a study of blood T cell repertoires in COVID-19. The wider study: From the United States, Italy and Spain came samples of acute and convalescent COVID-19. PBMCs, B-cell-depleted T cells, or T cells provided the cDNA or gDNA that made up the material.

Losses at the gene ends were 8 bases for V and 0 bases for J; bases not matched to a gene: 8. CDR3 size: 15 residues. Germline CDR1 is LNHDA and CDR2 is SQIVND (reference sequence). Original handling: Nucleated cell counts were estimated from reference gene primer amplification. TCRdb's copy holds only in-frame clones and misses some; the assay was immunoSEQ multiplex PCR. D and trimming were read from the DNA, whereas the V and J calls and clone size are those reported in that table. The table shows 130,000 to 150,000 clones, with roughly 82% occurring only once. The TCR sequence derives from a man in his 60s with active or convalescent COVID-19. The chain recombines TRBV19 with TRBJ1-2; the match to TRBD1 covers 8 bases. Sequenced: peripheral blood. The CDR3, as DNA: TGTGCCAGTGGGGCGACAGGGGAACCTAACTATGGCTACACCTTC. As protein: CASGATGEPNYGYTF.